The clone carrying this T cell receptor (beta chain) was observed at least ten times. Its cognate antigen is unknown. TCRdb passed the 5' RACE reads through MiXCR, listing each CDR3 protein once. The data show about 5,700 distinct CDR3 sequences, just under 4% seen once. This sample was included in a study of spatial heterogeneity in lung cancer. Noted time point: sample taken at primary tumor resection. General study findings and limits: Within tumors, counts of expanded alpha and beta TCRs tracked tumor mutation counts.

The sequence was collected from a female donor with early-stage non-small cell lung cancer. The sequences come from lung tumor tissue, collected at surgery.

CDR3 DNA: TGTGCCAGCAGCCAAGAAGGAGGCATGAACACTGAAGCTTTCTTT. Protein sequence: CASSQEGGMNTEAFF. V is TRBV3-1 and J is TRBJ1-1, with D hard to call. The germline V gene has CDR1 LGHDT and CDR2 YNNKEL (reference sequence). V lost 0 bases to trimming and J lost 0 bases, with 8 bases between them. The CDR3 spans 15 residues.